Below, 25 T cell receptor beta chains from the same sample are listed, as sequenced in a study of blood T cell repertoires in COVID-19. Assay: immunoSEQ multiplex PCR; the TCRdb copy retains only in-frame clones and omits some. The data contain roughly 150,000 clones, about 90% of them singletons. Sequences were obtained from PBMCs or T cells enriched from blood (not recorded which). The receptors were gathered from a woman aged 40 to 50 who had been exposed to COVID-19.

This chain connects TRBV5-1 to TRBJ1-6; D perhaps matches TRBD1 (6 bases). V lost 0 bases and J 14 bases, leaving 18 bases between the germline ends. CDR3 length equals 15 residues. Germline values: CDR1 SGHRS, CDR2 YFSETQ. The CDR3 nucleotides read TGCGCCAGCAGCTTGGAGGACAGCCGGCGGGAGTCCCTCCACTTT. Translating gives CASSLEDSRRESLHF.

The V call is TRBV6-4, the J call TRBJ1-6; tentatively, D is TRBD1 (5 bases). Germline V CDR1 and CDR2: MRHNA, SNTAGT. The germline V and J ends were trimmed by 0 bases and 7 bases, with 10 bases remaining between them. CDR3 length equals 15 residues. The CDR3 DNA reads TGTGCCAGCAGTGACTCGACCGGGGGGAATTCACCCCTCCACTTT. It codes for CASSDSTGGNSPLHF.

CDR3: CSGGGTGYGYTF. The CDR3 DNA reads as TGCAGCGGCGGTGGTACCGGCTATGGCTACACCTTC. V is TRBV29-1 and J is TRBJ1-2; D is unresolved. CDR3 size: 12 residues. V lost 7 bases and J lost 4, with 13 bases in between. From germline, CDR1 is SQVTM and CDR2 ANQGSEA.

The chain combines TRBV12-3 or TRBV12-4 with TRBJ1-6; TRBD1 matches at 8 bases. The CDR3 totals 13 residues. Trimming removed 6 bases from V and 10 bases from J; junction bases left unmatched: 5. CDR3 residues: CASSRTGKSPLHF. DNA of the CDR3: TGTGCCAGCAGCCGGACAGGGAAATCACCCCTCCACTTT.

The chain couples TRBV7-9 to TRBJ2-7; D might be TRBD2 (5 bases). Germline CDR1 reads SEHNR; CDR2 reads FQNEAQ (reference sequence). The CDR3 has 13 amino acids. Trimming left V 0 bases short and J 5 bases short, with 8 bases between. The CDR3 region is CASSLARGNEQYF. The CDR3, as DNA: TGTGCCAGCAGCTTAGCTCGAGGGAACGAGCAGTACTTC.

This clone was recorded a few times. In nucleotides, the CDR3 is TGTGCCAGCCAGCAGGCAGAGAACAATGAGCAGTTCTTC. Translating gives CASQQAENNEQFF. J is TRBJ2-1 and V is TRBV2; no clear D. The CDR3 consists of 13 residues. Looked up from germline, CDR1 is SNHLY and CDR2 is FYNNEI. Trimming pared 8 bases from V and 5 bases from J, leaving 13 bases between.

The chain couples TRBV19 to TRBJ1-1; no definite D call. V was cut by 3 bases and J by 2 bases, with 7 bases left in between. This CDR3 contains 13 residues. CDR1 and CDR2 (germline): LNHDA, SQIVND (reference sequence). The CDR3 nucleotides are TGTGCCAGTAGTATGAAGCGTAACACTGAAGCTTTCTTT. Encoded protein: CASSMKRNTEAFF. Combining the CDR3 with reference TRBV19 and TRBJ1-1 gives the whole variable domain DGGITQSPKYLFRKEGQNVTLSCEQNLNHDAMYWYRQDPGQGLRLIYYSQIVNDFQKGDIAEGYSVSREKKESFPLTVTSAQKNPTAFYLCASSMKRNTEAFFGQGTRLTVV.

The chain has TRBV7-8 and TRBJ1-4; 7 nucleotides agree with TRBD1. J gave up 4 bases and V 2 bases, and 1 base lay outside the gene matches. Germline CDR1 SGHVS, CDR2 FQNEAQ. The CDR3 loop spans 14 amino acids. DNA for the CDR3: TGTGCCAGCAGCTTACGGGACAGTAATGAAAAACTGTTTTTT. Translation: CASSLRDSNEKLFF.

The V and J genes are TRBV18 and TRBJ1-2; perhaps TRBD1 as D (6 bases). Germline lookup yields CDR1 KGHSH and CDR2 LQKENI. The CDR3 length is 14 residues. The germline V and J ends were trimmed by 0 bases and 8 bases, with 13 bases remaining between them. The DNA for the CDR3 is TGTGCCAGCTCACCACCCGCGGGGGCGAGGGGCTACACCTTC. Translated, it gives CASSPPAGARGYTF.

This chain links TRBV3-1 (or the pseudogene TRBV3-2) with TRBJ2-5; possibly TRBD2 for D (5 bases). The CDR3 spans 14 residues. CDR1 and CDR2 (germline): LGHDT, YNNKEL (reference sequence). The V and J ends lost 4 bases and 4 bases respectively, with 13 bases between them. The CDR3 spells CASSPRRIRETQYF. The CDR3 DNA reads TGTGCCAGCAGCCCCAGGAGGATTAGAGAGACCCAGTACTTC.

V and J are TRBV4-1 and TRBJ2-1, with 11 bases lining up with TRBD1. The CDR3 loop spans 14 amino acids. CDR1 and CDR2 from the germline V gene are MGHRA and YSYEKL. Trimming removed 4 bases from V and 7 bases from J; junction bases left unmatched: 3. CDR3 sequence: CASSRGQGVNEQFF. For the CDR3, the DNA is TGCGCCAGCAGCCGGGGACAGGGGGTTAATGAGCAGTTCTTC.

V is TRBV5-6 and J is TRBJ1-5; a weak D match, TRBD1 (6 bases). The V gene's germline CDR1 is SGHDT and CDR2 YYEEEE. This CDR3 is built from 14 residues. Between the trimmed V and J ends, which lost 4 bases and 3 bases, there was a span of 11 bases. The CDR3: CASSGGQHNQPQHF. The DNA for the CDR3 is TGTGCCAGCAGCGGAGGACAGCACAATCAGCCCCAGCATTTT.

The chain has TRBV4-1 and TRBJ1-3; a possible D gene is TRBD1 (5 bases). Per germline, CDR1 MGHRA and CDR2 YSYEKL. Trimming stripped 4 bases from V and 0 bases from J, with 10 bases between. The length of the CDR3 is 15 residues. In DNA, the CDR3 is TGCGCCAGCAGCCTTCGACAGCTCTCTGGAAACACCATATATTTT. Translation: CASSLRQLSGNTIYF.

The rearrangement uses TRBV29-1 and TRBJ2-3; no clear D. The CDR3 covers 14 residues. V was trimmed by 3 bases and J by 2 bases, leaving 12 bases between them. In germline, CDR1 is SQVTM, CDR2 ANQGSEA. The CDR3 loop is CSVDTSVFTDTQYF. CDR3 nucleotide sequence: TGCAGCGTTGATACTTCGGTATTCACAGATACGCAGTATTTT.

This clone has just one count. This chain connects TRBV10-2 to TRBJ2-3, with 7 bases that match TRBD2. This CDR3 has 19 residues. The V gene's germline CDR1 is WSHSY and CDR2 SAAADI. The trim removed 7 bases at V and 0 bases at J, leaving 19 bases unmatched. The CDR3, as DNA: TGCGCCAGCATGGAGCGCCGCCATGGGAGGGCCTGGAGCACAGATACGCAGTATTTT. Amino acids: CASMERRHGRAWSTDTQYF.

The chain carries TRBV9 and TRBJ1-6; 8 bases line up with TRBD1. Germline trimming cut 4 bases from V and 8 bases from J; bases unmatched to any gene: 8. There are 15 residues in the CDR3. CDR1 SGDLS and CDR2 YYNGEE come from the germline V gene. The CDR3 region is CASSTRTGWDSPLHF. CDR3 in DNA: TGTGCCAGCAGCACCCGGACAGGGTGGGATTCACCCCTCCACTTT.

This chain links TRBV7-2 with TRBJ1-5; D may be TRBD1 (6 bases). Germline V gives CDR1 SGHTA, CDR2 FQGNSA. The germline V and J ends were trimmed by 5 bases and 4 bases, with 15 bases remaining between them. CDR3 length equals 15 residues. Here the CDR3 reads CASSVQGQRNQPQHF. The CDR3 nucleotides are TGTGCCAGCAGCGTCCAGGGACAACGAAATCAGCCCCAGCATTTT.

This chain links TRBV6-2 or TRBV6-3 with TRBJ1-4; D ambiguous. Germline lookup yields CDR1 MNHEY and CDR2 SVGEGT. V was shortened by 4 bases and J by 10 bases, with 10 bases between the two germline ends. This CDR3 comprises 12 residues. The CDR3: CASSSAGSKLFF. CDR3 nucleotides: TGTGCCAGCAGTTCCGCCGGGTCAAAACTGTTTTTT.

V and J are TRBV6-5 and TRBJ1-1, with 8 bases fitting TRBD1. V lost 4 bases, J lost 6 bases, and 4 bases stayed unmatched. The CDR3 spans 13 residues. Germline V gene sequence: CDR1 MNHEY, CDR2 SVGAGI. CDR3 DNA: TGTGCCAGCAGTTGGACAGGGATGGCTGAAGCTTTCTTT. This codes for CASSWTGMAEAFF.

This sequence joins TRBV7-2 and TRBJ2-1; perhaps TRBD2 as D (6 bases). The CDR3 loop spans 15 amino acids. Trimming left V 0 bases short and J 8 bases short, with 14 bases between. From germline, CDR1 is SGHTA and CDR2 FQGNSA. Here the CDR3 reads CASSLANGGVDEQFF. The CDR3 bases are TGTGCCAGCAGCTTAGCGAACGGGGGAGTCGATGAGCAGTTCTTC.

The table lists this clone with a count of one. The genes are TRBV6-6 and TRBJ2-2; 9 nucleotides agree with TRBD1. The CDR3 runs to 15 residues. The V segment lost 6 bases and the J segment 1 base; nucleotides outside the gene matches: 3. In germline, CDR1 is MNHNY, CDR2 SVGAGI (reference sequence). The CDR3 DNA follows: TGTGCCAGCAGCTACAGGGGGCTGAACACCGGGGAGCTGTTTTTT. Residues: CASSYRGLNTGELFF.

This clone was counted a single time. The chain combines TRBV29-1 with TRBJ2-2; 8 nucleotides agree with TRBD2. J gave up 0 bases and V 7 bases, and 7 bases lay outside the gene matches. CDR3 length: 15 amino acids. The germline gives CDR1 SQVTM, CDR2 ANQGSEA. This chain's CDR3 is CSAVAGSTNTGELFF. The CDR3 nucleotides read TGCAGCGCGGTAGCGGGGTCTACGAACACCGGGGAGCTGTTTTTT.

On this clone itself: At one end the junction does not follow the germline gene, possibly because of a read error. As DNA, the CDR3 is TGTGCCAGCAGTTCGGGACAGGGGGCTTTCAGGTCCTCCGAGCAGTACTTC. It encodes CASSSGQGAFRSSEQYF. V and J are TRBV28 and TRBJ2-7; 12 bases match TRBD1. CDR1 MDHEN and CDR2 SYDVKM come from the germline V gene. This CDR3 contains 17 residues.

The chain carries TRBV12-3 or TRBV12-4 and TRBJ1-1; D might be TRBD1 (5 bases). Trimming took off 4 bases at V and 7 bases at J, with 13 bases between the two ends. The CDR3 runs 13 residues. The CDR3 coding sequence is TGTGCCAGCAGTTCCGACTGGGGCATTGAAGCTTTCTTT. Encoded protein: CASSSDWGIEAFF.

The chain employs TRBV18 and TRBJ2-5, with 8 positions matching TRBD1. The V and J ends lost 3 bases and 1 base, in that order; junction bases with no gene match: 1. Germline V CDR1 and CDR2: KGHSH, LQKENI. The CDR3 runs to 14 residues. The CDR3 DNA is TGTGCCAGCTCACCCGGGACAGGCCAAGAGACCCAGTACTTC. Residues: CASSPGTGQETQYF.